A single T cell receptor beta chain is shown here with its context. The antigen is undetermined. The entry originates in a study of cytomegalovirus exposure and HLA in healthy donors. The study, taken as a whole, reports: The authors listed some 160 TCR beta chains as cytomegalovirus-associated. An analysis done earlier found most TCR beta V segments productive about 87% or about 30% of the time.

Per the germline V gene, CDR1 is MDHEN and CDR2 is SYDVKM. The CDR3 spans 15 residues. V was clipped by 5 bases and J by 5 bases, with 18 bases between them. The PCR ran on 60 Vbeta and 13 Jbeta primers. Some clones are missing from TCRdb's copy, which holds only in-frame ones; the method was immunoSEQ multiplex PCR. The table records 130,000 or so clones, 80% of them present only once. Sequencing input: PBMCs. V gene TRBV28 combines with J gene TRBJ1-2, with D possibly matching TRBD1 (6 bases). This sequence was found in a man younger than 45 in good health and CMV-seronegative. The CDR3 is CASSPRVTGSYGYTF. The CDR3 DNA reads TGTGCCAGCAGTCCCAGGGTCACAGGGAGTTATGGCTACACCTTC.